This T cell receptor beta chain was identified in a study of vaccination effects on CD4 cells after COVID-19. Study results and caveats: There were few convalescent patients in the study and no early post-infection timepoints. Clonal contraction was marked in infection- and vaccine-induced clones late after vaccination.

The germline CDR1 and CDR2 sequences are DFQATT and SNEGSKA (reference sequence). Deletions cut 3 bases from V and 3 bases from J, with 12 bases between. The CDR3 is 14 residues long. Method: immunoSEQ multiplex PCR; TCRdb's copy keeps in-frame clones and lacks some. The sample records 20,000 to 25,000 clones, 65% to 85% being singletons. About this clone itself: Its antigen is not known.

Antigen-specific CD4+ T cells were expanded with viral peptide pools in the ViraFEST assay before sequencing. Subsequent to a culture period of about ten days, CD4+ T cells were isolated. Each vaccine recipient was nucleocapsid antibody negative and had no prior SARS-CoV-2 infection. The culture medium for 2 million or so PBMC per well included 10 IU/ml IL-2 and around 9.8 ug/ml peptides. Half-medium changes using IL-2 medium occurred on days 3 and 7. The starting material was CD4+ T cells from PBMCs cultured with HCoV-NL63 spike peptides, obtained before COVID-19 vaccination. This clonotype was sampled from a human donor who received a COVID-19 vaccine. This chain joins TRBV20-1 and TRBJ1-3, with D unresolved. The CDR3 nucleotides read TGCAGTGCTAGTTGGCGTGGCGGTGGAAACACCATATATTTT. Amino acid sequence: CSASWRGGGNTIYF.